The source of this T cell receptor (beta chain) is a study of T cells after posttransplantation cyclophosphamide. Study-wide results and caveats: Donor-recipient repertoire similarity was low at 1-2 months, rising over year one. Recipient CMV seropositivity and CMV reactivation strongly tracked TRB clonality. Tissue-infiltrating T cells from skin or gut overlapped little with blood T cells.

Here immunoSEQ multiplex PCR was the method, and the copy in TCRdb shows in-frame clones only, minus some. The sample has around 16,000 clones, 84% seen once. As for this clone: Its antigen remains unknown.

CDR3 length equals 15 residues. J gave up 7 bases and V 4 bases, and 9 bases lay outside the gene matches. CDR1 SGHTA and CDR2 FQGNSA come from the germline V gene. Sampled 1 year posttransplant, controls received myeloablative marrow transplants, methotrexate and a calcineurin inhibitor. The chain joins TRBV7-2 to TRBJ1-4; 7 nucleotides agree with TRBD1. This sequence was found in a male patient under 35 who received an allogeneic stem cell transplant from a related donor, was CMV-positive, and had no GVHD. The graft donor may be the source of some T cells. Sequences were derived from PBMCs, sampled roughly 57 weeks after allogeneic stem cell transplant with calcineurin inhibitor and methotrexate. The CDR3 coding sequence is TGTGCCAGCAGCTCCCGTAGGACAGGAGGTGAAAAACTGTTTTTT. Residues: CASSSRRTGGEKLFF.